This is a list of T cell receptor beta chains from one sample in a study of shared clonotypes between healthy human individuals. Clones were read by immunoSEQ multiplex PCR, and TCRdb kept only the in-frame ones, dropping some. This table holds around 1.1 million clones, approximately 75% found once. The specimen was memory CD4+ T cells from PBMCs. These receptors were collected from a man aged 18 to 35 in good health. Some clones in this sample may be carry-over from other donors' samples. The conserved cysteine and the conserved F or W are not part of the CDR3 here. The order of the fields is J gene, CDR3 length, V gene, CDR3 protein.

TRBJ1-3	14	TRBV6-6	ASSLTGAASGNTIY
TRBJ2-3	13	TRBV5-1	ASSLAGGGTDTQY
TRBJ2-5	14	TRBV27	ASSSPRRNYQETQY
TRBJ1-5	12	TRBV5-1	ASSPSTGVQPQH
TRBJ1-2	13	TRBV28	ASSLSGQGLHGYT
TRBJ2-2	12	TRBV27	ASSLAGGAGELF
TRBJ2-2	14	TRBV10-3	AISESGFANTGELF
TRBJ2-3	14	TRBV27	ASSAGLGSPTDTQY
TRBJ2-7	12	TRBV6-1	ASSQGPGTYEQY
TRBJ2-1	12	TRBV7-3	ASSFPGEANEQF
TRBJ1-1	13	TRBV7-2	ASSLVGTGGTEAF
TRBJ2-2	12	TRBV9	ASSPRTNTGELF
TRBJ1-1	11	TRBV30	AWKSTGNTEAF
TRBJ1-5	13	TRBV6-5	ASSSGGGSNQPQH
TRBJ1-4	13	TRBV27	ASSRIWGASEKLF
TRBJ2-7	11	TRBV7-2	ASSFLRGDEQY
TRBJ2-7	13	TRBV5-1	ASSSTGPTSYEQY
TRBJ1-1	13	TRBV10-3	AIGQGATMNTEAF
TRBJ1-4	14	TRBV27	ASKERVGATNEKLF
TRBJ2-7	15	TRBV7-2	ASSLWGTGSSSYEQY
TRBJ2-7	9	TRBV5-6	ASSLAGEQY
TRBJ2-7	13	TRBV6-5	ASSPSSTGVHEQY
TRBJ2-2	15	TRBV18	ASSPNRGPLFAGELF
TRBJ2-1	10	TRBV10-3	AIKRLDNEQF
TRBJ2-3	18	TRBV7-6	ASSSGGRGRELVGTDTQY
TRBJ2-7	11	TRBV7-8	ASSFLTGYEQY
TRBJ2-3	13	TRBV9	ASSERGQTTDTQY
TRBJ1-2	9	TRBV20-1	SATKKYGYT
TRBJ1-2	10	TRBV7-2	ASSLGPDGYT
TRBJ2-3	14	TRBV9	ASSVKGADRTDTQY
TRBJ2-5	9	TRBV6-5	ASSPRETQY
TRBJ1-1	12	TRBV5-1	ASSLVGSATEAF
TRBJ1-1	12	TRBV7-3	ASSPGYFRTEAF
TRBJ1-5	13	TRBV2	ASSAIQGLNQPQH
TRBJ1-2	10	TRBV5-1	ASSSDRSGYT
TRBJ2-5	12	TRBV7-3	ASSLRGDLGTQY
TRBJ1-2	17	TRBV4-2	ASSQGPTQDRERSYGYT
TRBJ1-1	12	TRBV9	ASSVTPMNTEAF
TRBJ2-5	13	TRBV29-1	SVTNNGAVQETQY
TRBJ2-2	15	TRBV5-1	ASSLMVGGIRTGELF
TRBJ1-5	10	TRBV21-1	AADRGDQPQH
TRBJ2-1	13	TRBV5-4	ASSWSTSSYNEQF
TRBJ2-1	13	TRBV7-2	ASSSMAGSYNEQF
TRBJ1-2	12	TRBV18	ASSPEGGDSGYT
TRBJ1-1	13	TRBV4-1	ASSPQVGAAYEAF